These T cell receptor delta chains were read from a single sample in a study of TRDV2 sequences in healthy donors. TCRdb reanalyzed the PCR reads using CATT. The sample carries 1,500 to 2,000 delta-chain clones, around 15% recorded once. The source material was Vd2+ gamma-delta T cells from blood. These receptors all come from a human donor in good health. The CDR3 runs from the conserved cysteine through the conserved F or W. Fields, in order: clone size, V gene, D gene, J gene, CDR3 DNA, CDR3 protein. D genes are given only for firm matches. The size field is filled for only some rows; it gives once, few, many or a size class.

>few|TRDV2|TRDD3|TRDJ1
TGTGCCTGCTCCCTACTGGGGGATAGGGACACCGATAAACTCATCTTT
CACSLLGDRDTDKLIF
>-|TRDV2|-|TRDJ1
TGTGCCTGTGACACCGTCGGCACGGAGCGTCGAGGGGATCTCGGTAAACTCATCTTT
CACDTVGTERRGDLGKLIF
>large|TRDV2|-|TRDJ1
TGTGCCTGTGACGAACTGGGATTCCGCACCGATAAACTCATCTTT
CACDELGFRTDKLIF
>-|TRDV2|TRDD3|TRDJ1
TGTGCCTGTGACCCGGTTGTACTGGGGGATACCCGTGGGGCGCGGTCAGATAAACTCATCTTT
CACDPVVLGDTRGARSDKLIF
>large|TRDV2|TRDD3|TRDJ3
TGTGCCTGTGACGGAGGGGTACTGGGGGATAACTGGGACACCCGACAGATGTTTTTC
CACDGGVLGDNWDTRQMFF
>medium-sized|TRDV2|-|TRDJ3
TGTGCCTGTGACACCGGTAGTAGTCGGGATGAAGTCTGGGACACCCGACAGATGTTTTTC
CACDTGSSRDEVWDTRQMFF
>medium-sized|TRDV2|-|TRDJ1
TGTGCCTGTGACCCAGTACTAGCAACCGATAAACTCATCTTT
CACDPVLATDKLIF
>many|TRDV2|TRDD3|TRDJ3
TGTGCCTGTGACACAGCTGGGGGCCAGAGCTCCTGGGACACCCGACAGATGTTTTTC
CACDTAGGQSSWDTRQMFF
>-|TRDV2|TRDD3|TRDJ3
TGCTCGGGGATACCTCTATCCTCCTGGGACACCCGACAGATGTTTTTC
CSGIPLSSWDTRQMFF
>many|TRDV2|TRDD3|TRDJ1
TGTGCCTGTGACCGATGGGGGACAAACACCGATAAACTCATCTTT
CACDRWGTNTDKLIF
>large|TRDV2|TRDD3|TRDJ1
TGTGCCTGTGATTTTGCGGGATACAACGCCGATAAACTCATCTTT
CACDFAGYNADKLIF
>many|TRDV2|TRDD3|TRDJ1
TGTGCCTGTGACACCGTTGTGCTGGGGGATACCGATAAACTCATCTTT
CACDTVVLGDTDKLIF
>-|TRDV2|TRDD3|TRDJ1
TGTGCCTGTGACTACACCGGGGCTACTGGGGGACCCACCGATAAACTCATCTTT
CACDYTGATGGPTDKLIF
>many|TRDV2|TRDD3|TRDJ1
TGTGCCTGTGACACCGTAACATTAGGTCTTCCTACTGGACTGGGGGATACCGATAAACTCATCTTT
CACDTVTLGLPTGLGDTDKLIF
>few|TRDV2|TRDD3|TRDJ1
TGTGCCTGTGACACCCTGGGGGATATCGATACCGATAAACTCATCTTT
CACDTLGDIDTDKLIF
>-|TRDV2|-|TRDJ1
TGTGCCTGTGACCCGATTTCCCGGGGGGAGACCGATAAACTCATCTTT
CACDPISRGETDKLIF
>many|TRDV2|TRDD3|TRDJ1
TGTGCCTGTGACACTTTACTGGGGGATACAGCGGCCCGGGGGACCGATAAACTCATCTTT
CACDTLLGDTAARGTDKLIF
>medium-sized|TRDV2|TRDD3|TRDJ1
TGTGCCTGTGACTCGATACTGGGGGACCGTTACACCGATAAACTCATCTTT
CACDSILGDRYTDKLIF
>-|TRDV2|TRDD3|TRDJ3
TGTGCCTGTGACATGGGGGATACCCCCTGGGACACCCGACAGATGTTTTTC
CACDMGDTPWDTRQMFF
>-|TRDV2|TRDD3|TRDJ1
TGTGCCTGTGACACCGTGGTGGGGGATACGCGTTCTCTGTGGGACACCGATAAACTCATCTTT
CACDTVVGDTRSLWDTDKLIF
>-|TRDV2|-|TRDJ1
TGTGCCTGTGACCAAGCTGGGGCCGTGGGGTCCGATAAACTCATCTTT
CACDQAGAVGSDKLIF
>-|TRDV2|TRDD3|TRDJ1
TGTGCCTGTGACACCCTAGCGCTGGGGGATACCCAGTCCGCCGATAAACTCATCTTT
CACDTLALGDTQSADKLIF
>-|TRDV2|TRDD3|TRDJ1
TGTGCCTGTGACACCGTCGGCGCGTCGGTGGGGGATAGGGACACCGATAAACTCATCTTT
CACDTVGASVGDRDTDKLIF
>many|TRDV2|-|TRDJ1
TGTGCCTGTGACACGGTGGGGCCTAACACCGATAAACTCATCTTT
CACDTVGPNTDKLIF
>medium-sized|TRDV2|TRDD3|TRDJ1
TGTGCCTGTGACATGGGGGATACCGATAAACTCATCTTT
CACDMGDTDKLIF
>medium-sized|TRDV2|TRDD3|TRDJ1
TGTGCCTGTGACACCGTTGTGCTGGGTACTGGGGGACCCACCGATAAACTCATCTTT
CACDTVVLGTGGPTDKLIF
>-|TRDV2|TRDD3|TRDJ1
TGTGCCTGTGACGAACTGGGATACCGGGACGATAAACTCATCTTT
CACDELGYRDDKLIF
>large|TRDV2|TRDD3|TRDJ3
TGTGCCTGTGACACCGCTGAAACTGGGGGATACGCGGGGAGCTCCTGGGACACCCGACAGATGTTTTTC
CACDTAETGGYAGSSWDTRQMFF
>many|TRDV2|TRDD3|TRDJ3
TGTGCCTGTGACACCTTGGGGGACGGCCCCTGGGACACCCGACAGATGTTTTTC
CACDTLGDGPWDTRQMFF
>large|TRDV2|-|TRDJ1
TGTGCCTGTGACACTGTTGCGGGGCGATCAAGTACAATTGGGTATAAACTCATCTTT
CACDTVAGRSSTIGYKLIF
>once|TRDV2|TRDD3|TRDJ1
TGTGCCTGTGACATGGGGGATAGGGCTTACACCGATAAACTCATCTTT
CACDMGDRAYTDKLIF
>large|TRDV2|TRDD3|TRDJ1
TGTGCCTGTGACACCGTAACATTAGGTCTTCCTACTGGACTGGGGGATACTTCGGTTAAACTCATCTTT
CACDTVTLGLPTGLGDTSVKLIF
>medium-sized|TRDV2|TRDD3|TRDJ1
TGTGCCTGTGACACGGTTCAAACTGGGGGATACCGCTCCGATAAACTCATCTTT
CACDTVQTGGYRSDKLIF
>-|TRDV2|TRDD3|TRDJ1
TGTGCCTGTGACACCGTCCAAGGGGATGCCGATAAATGTGACACCCTAGCGCTGGGGGATACCGATAAACTCATCTTT
CACDTVQGDADKCDTLALGDTDKLIF
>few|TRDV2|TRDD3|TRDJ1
TGTGCCTGTGACACCCTGGGGGACACCACCGATAAACTCATCTTT
CACDTLGDTTDKLIF
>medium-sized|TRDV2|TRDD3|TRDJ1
TGTGCCTGTGACCCCGTACTGGGGGATACGGGATCGTACACCGATAAACTCATCTTT
CACDPVLGDTGSYTDKLIF
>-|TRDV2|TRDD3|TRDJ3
TGTGCCTGTGACGCGATCTTACTGGGGGATAACTGGGACACCCGACAGATGTTTTTC
CACDAILLGDNWDTRQMFF
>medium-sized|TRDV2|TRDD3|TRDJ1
TGTGCCTGTGACACTCTGCGTCAGACTGGGGGATACCAGTACACCGATAAACTCATCTTT
CACDTLRQTGGYQYTDKLIF
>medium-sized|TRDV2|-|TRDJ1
TGTGCCTGTGACCCGGTATCCCCGGGGGGAACCGATAAACTCATCTTT
CACDPVSPGGTDKLIF
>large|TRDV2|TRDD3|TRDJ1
TGTGCCTGTGACCTACTGGGGGATACTGGCCCGTACACCGATAAACTCATCTTT
CACDLLGDTGPYTDKLIF
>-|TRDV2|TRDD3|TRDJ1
TGTGCCTGTGACACGGTTGGGGGATACCGGGACGATAAACTCATCTTT
CACDTVGGYRDDKLIF
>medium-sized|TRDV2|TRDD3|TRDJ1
TGTGCCTGTGACGCCTTACTGGGGGATACTGGCACCGATAAACTCATCTTT
CACDALLGDTGTDKLIF
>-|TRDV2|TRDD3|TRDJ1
TGTGCCTGTGACACCGGGTTTGGGGGATACGCGATGGGCTCCTGGGACACCGATAAACTCATCTTT
CACDTGFGGYAMGSWDTDKLIF
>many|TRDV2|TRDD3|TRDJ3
TGTGCCTGTGACACCGGTGATTTGGGGGACAGCTCCTGGGACACCCGACAGATGTTTTTC
CACDTGDLGDSSWDTRQMFF
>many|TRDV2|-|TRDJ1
TGTGCCTGTGACGGCCTTACCCTTCGAAGCGATAAACTCATCTTT
CACDGLTLRSDKLIF
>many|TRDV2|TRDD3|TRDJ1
TGTGCCGCGGTGGGACTGGGGGGTGACGATAAACTCATCTTT
CAAVGLGGDDKLIF
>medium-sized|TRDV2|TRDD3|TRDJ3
TGTGCCTGTGACACCGTTGTGCTGGGTACTGGGGGATACCGGGACACCCGACAGATGTTTTTC
CACDTVVLGTGGYRDTRQMFF
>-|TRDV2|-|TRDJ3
TGTGCTGGGGGTTCTGGCTCCTGGGACACCCGACAGATGTTTTTC
CAGGSGSWDTRQMFF
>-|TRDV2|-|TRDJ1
-
CACDQAGGPDKLILCACDTLLGDRGADKLIF
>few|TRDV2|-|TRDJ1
TGTGCCTGTGACACCCTGGGGCCCTCTAGCACCGATAAACTCATCTTT
CACDTLGPSSTDKLIF
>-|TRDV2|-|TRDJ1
-
CACDTVVLGTGGCACDQAGGPDKLIF
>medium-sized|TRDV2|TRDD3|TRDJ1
TGTGCCTGTGACACTTTACTGGGGGATACCGATAAACTCATCTTT
CACDTLLGDTDKLIF
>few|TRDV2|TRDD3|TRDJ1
TGTGCCTGTGACGGACTGGGGGACTATACCGATAAACTCATCTTT
CACDGLGDYTDKLIF
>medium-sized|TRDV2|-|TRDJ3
TGTGCCTGTGACACCGCTGGCGGTAAATTGTCCTGGGACACCCGACAGATGTTTTTC
CACDTAGGKLSWDTRQMFF